Only a few counts were recorded for the clone carrying this T cell receptor beta chain. Repertoires were generated with immunoSEQ multiplex PCR, while TCRdb's copy carries only in-frame clones and drops some. The table lists 200,000 to 300,000 clones, more than 75% of them singletons. The CDR3 spans 14 residues. Germline CDR1 LNHDA, CDR2 SQIVND (reference sequence). The V end was cut by 9 bases, the J end by 4 bases, with 15 bases between. The sample is drawn from a study of blood T cell repertoires in COVID-19. J is TRBJ2-2 and V is TRBV19, with D possibly TRBD2 on 5 matching bases. The sequence was collected from a woman in her thirties or forties with acute COVID-19. Material for sequencing was PBMCs or T cells enriched from blood (not recorded which). The CDR3 sequence: CASTSPRGTGELFF. The CDR3 DNA sequence: TGTGCCAGCACAAGCCCCCGGGGCACCGGGGAGCTGTTTTTT. Combining the CDR3 with reference TRBV19 and TRBJ2-2 gives the whole variable domain DGGITQSPKYLFRKEGQNVTLSCEQNLNHDAMYWYRQDPGQGLRLIYYSQIVNDFQKGDIAEGYSVSREKKESFPLTVTSAQKNPTAFYLCASTSPRGTGELFFGEGSRLTVL.